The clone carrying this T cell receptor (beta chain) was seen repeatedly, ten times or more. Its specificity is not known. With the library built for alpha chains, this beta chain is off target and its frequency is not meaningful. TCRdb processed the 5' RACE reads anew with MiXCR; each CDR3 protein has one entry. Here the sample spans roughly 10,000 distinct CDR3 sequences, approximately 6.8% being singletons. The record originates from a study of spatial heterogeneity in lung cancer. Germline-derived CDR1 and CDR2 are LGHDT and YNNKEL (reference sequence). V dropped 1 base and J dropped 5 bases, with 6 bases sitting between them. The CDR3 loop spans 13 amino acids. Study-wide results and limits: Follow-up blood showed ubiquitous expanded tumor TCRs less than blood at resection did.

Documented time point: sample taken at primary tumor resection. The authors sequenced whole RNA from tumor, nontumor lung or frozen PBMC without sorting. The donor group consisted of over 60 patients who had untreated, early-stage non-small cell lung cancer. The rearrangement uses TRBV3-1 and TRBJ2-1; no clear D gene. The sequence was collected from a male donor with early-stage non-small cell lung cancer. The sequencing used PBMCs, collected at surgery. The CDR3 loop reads CASSQGWNNEQFF. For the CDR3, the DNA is TGTGCCAGCAGCCAAGGCTGGAACAATGAGCAGTTCTTC.